This record concerns one T cell receptor (beta chain) sequence. Its antigen is not identified. A much larger clone lies one base from this, so it may be a read error. An expansion of CD8+CD57+ cells by flow cytometry had been shown in patients chosen for sequencing. Severe acquired aplastic anemia was present in every patient. These data are taken from a study of CD8+CD57+ T cells in acquired aplastic anemia. Study-wide background: Across the sorted CD4+ and CD8+ cells, DNA amounts averaged approximately 3.1 ug. Notes on the study in general: Any difference that existed in CD8+ Simpson's diversity between patients and controls was not significant. The same twenty-nine CD8+ CDR3 sequences occurred in patients and in controls.

Profiles of TCR beta VDJ and CDR3 were generated from a genomic DNA template. TCRdb processed the reads anew with MiXCR; each CDR3 protein has one entry. The sample shows 150,000 to 200,000 distinct CDR3 sequences, roughly 48% of them seen only once. This TCR was recovered from a human donor with aplastic anemia. Source material: sorted CD4+, CD8+, or CD8+CD57+ T cells (not recorded which) from PBMCs.

CDR3 nucleotides: TGTGCCAGCAGCTTGAGAGGGGTGAACACTGAAGCTCTCTTT. It codes for CASSLRGVNTEALF. The chain has TRBV5-6 and TRBJ1-1, with a weak D call TRBD1 (5 bases). The V gene's germline CDR1 is SGHDT and CDR2 YYEEEE. The length of the CDR3 is 14 residues.